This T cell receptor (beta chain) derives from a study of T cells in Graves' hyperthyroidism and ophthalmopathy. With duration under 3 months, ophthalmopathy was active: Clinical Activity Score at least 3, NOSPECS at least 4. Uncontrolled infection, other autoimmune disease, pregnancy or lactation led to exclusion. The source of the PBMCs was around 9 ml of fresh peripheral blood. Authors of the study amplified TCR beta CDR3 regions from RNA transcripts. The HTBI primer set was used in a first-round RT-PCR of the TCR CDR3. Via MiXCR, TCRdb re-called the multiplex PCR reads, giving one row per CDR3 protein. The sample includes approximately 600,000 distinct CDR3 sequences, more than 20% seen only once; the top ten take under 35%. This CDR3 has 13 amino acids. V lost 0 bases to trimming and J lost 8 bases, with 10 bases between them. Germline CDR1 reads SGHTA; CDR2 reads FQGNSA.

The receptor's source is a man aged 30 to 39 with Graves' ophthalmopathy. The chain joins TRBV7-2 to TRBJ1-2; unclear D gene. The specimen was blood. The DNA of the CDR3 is TGTGCCAGCAGCTTAGCCAGGCAACGGGGCTACACCTTC. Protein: CASSLARQRGYTF. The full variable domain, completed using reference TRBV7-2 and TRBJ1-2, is GAGVSQSPSNKVTEKGKDVELRCDPISGHTALYWYRQSLGQGLEFLIYFQGNSAPDKSGLPSDRFSAERTGGSVSTLTIQRTQQEDSAVYLCASSLARQRGYTFGSGTRLTVV.